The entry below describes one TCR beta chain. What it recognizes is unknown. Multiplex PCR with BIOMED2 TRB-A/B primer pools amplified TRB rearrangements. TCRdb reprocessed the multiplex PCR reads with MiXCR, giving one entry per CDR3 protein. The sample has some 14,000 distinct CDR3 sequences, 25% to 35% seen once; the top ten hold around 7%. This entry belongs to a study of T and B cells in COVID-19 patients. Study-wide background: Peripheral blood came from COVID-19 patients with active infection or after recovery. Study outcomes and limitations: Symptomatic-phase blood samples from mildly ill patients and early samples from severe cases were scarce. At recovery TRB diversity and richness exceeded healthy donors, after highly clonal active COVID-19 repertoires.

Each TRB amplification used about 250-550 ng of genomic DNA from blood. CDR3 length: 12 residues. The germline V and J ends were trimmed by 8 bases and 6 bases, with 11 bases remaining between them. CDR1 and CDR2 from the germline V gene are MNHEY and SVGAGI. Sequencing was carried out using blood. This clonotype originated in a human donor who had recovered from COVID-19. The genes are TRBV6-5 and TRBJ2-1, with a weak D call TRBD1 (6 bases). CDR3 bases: TGTGCCAGCGGTGGGGGCGCCAATGAGCAGTTCTTC. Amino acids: CASGGGANEQFF.